A single sample gave rise to the 27 T cell receptor beta chains below, sequenced in a study of tumor-infiltrating lymphocytes in oesophageal squamous cell carcinoma. TCRdb reanalysed the PCR reads using MiXCR and keeps one entry per CDR3 protein. The sample includes under 20,000 distinct CDR3 sequences, around 38% of them seen just once. Sequenced: blood. These receptors came from a male donor with esophageal squamous cell carcinoma.

This clonotype was counted ten times or more. Here the CDR3 DNA reads TGTGCCAGCAGCCACGGGGTAGTTCAGCCCCAGCATTTT. It codes for CASSHGVVQPQHF. The rearrangement links TRBV6-1 to TRBJ1-5; the D is unclear. V dropped 6 bases and J dropped 6 bases, with 12 bases sitting between them. The CDR3 spans 13 residues. Germline-derived CDR1 and CDR2 are MNHNS and SASEGT.

J is TRBJ2-3 and V is TRBV5-1; TRBD1 is a possible D gene (6 bases). The V end lost 5 bases, the J end lost 14 bases, and 27 bases lay between the germline ends. The CDR3 is made up of 15 amino acids. Germline V gives CDR1 SGHRS, CDR2 YFSETQ. CDR3 amino acids: CASRNGDTNTGELYF. The CDR3, as DNA: TGCGCCAGCAGGAATGGGGACACAAACACCGGGGAGCTGTATTTT.

The gene calls are TRBV28 and TRBJ2-6; D is possibly TRBD2 (5 bases). Germline lookup yields CDR1 MDHEN and CDR2 SYDVKM. V lost 4 bases to trimming and J lost 1 base, with 14 bases between them. The CDR3 extends over 17 amino acids. The DNA for the CDR3 is TGTGCCAGCAGTTCTGGAGGCTACCGATCTGGGGCCAACGTCCTGACTTTC. Its protein is CASSSGGYRSGANVLTF.

Worth noting for this clonotype: The junction differs from germline at one of its ends, possibly a read error. The chain links TRBV7-6 to TRBJ2-1; TRBD1 matches 8 bases. The end of the DNA is better explained by TRBJ2-5, so the J call may be wrong. CDR3 length: 15 amino acids. In germline, CDR1 is SGHVS, CDR2 FNYEAQ. CDR3 coding DNA: TGTGCTAGCAGCTTCCCAGGACAGGGCCGGGAGACCCAGTACTTC. This sequence encodes CASSFPGQGRETQYF.

The rearrangement links TRBV7-9 to TRBJ2-3, with 10 bases identical to TRBD1. The J call may be mistaken, given a closer DNA end match to TRBJ2-7. The CDR3 has 17 residues. From germline, CDR1 is SEHNR and CDR2 FQNEAQ (reference sequence). The CDR3 sequence is CASSPRLGDRGGHEQYF. Written as DNA, the CDR3 is TGTGCCAGCAGCCCTCGTCTCGGGGACAGGGGTGGCCATGAGCAGTACTTC.

This clonotype was observed a few times. The CDR3 nucleotides read TGTGCCAGCCATACCTCGGGGTCAGGGGAGACCCAGTACTTC. This translates into CASHTSGSGETQYF. V is TRBV6-1 and J is TRBJ2-1, with D perhaps given as TRBD1 or TRBD2 (5 bases each). The J call may be in error: the DNA end matches TRBJ2-5 better. This CDR3 comprises 14 residues. Germline V gives CDR1 MNHNS, CDR2 SASEGT.

In this sample, this clonotype turned up once. V is TRBV7-6 and J is TRBJ2-6; D unclear. This CDR3 spans 16 amino acids. Germline lookup yields CDR1 SGHVS and CDR2 FNYEAQ. V was trimmed by 5 bases and J by 1 base, leaving 12 bases between them. The chain's CDR3 is CASSPFGKSGANVLTF. Written as DNA, the CDR3 is TGTGCCAGCAGCCCCTTTGGGAAGTCTGGGGCCAACGTCCTGACTTTC.

This clonotype has ten or more counts. The chain joins TRBV18 to TRBJ2-3; D ambiguous. The ends were cut back, 3 bases at V and 3 bases at J, with 10 bases in the middle. The CDR3 covers 14 residues. From germline, CDR1 is KGHSH and CDR2 LQKENI. For the CDR3, the DNA is TGTGCCAGCTCACCGTCATTTGGAACAGATACGCAGTATTTT. It translates to CASSPSFGTDTQYF.

In its sample, this clonotype ranks as medium-sized. The rearrangement uses TRBV28 and TRBJ1-2, with D maybe TRBD1 (5 bases). CDR1 is MDHEN and CDR2 is SYDVKM in the germline V gene. Deletions cut 3 bases from V and 1 base from J, with 12 bases between. The length of the CDR3 is 15 residues. Here the CDR3 DNA reads TGTGCCAGCAGTTTGTGGCAGGGAATTAACTATGGCTACACCTTC. Protein: CASSLWQGINYGYTF.

This clonotype counts as medium-sized. The genes are TRBV24-1 and TRBJ1-2; 7 bases line up with TRBD1. Germline V lookup: CDR1 KGHDR, CDR2 SFDVKD. The J segment lost 2 bases and the V segment lost 2 bases, leaving 4 bases of the junction unmatched. This CDR3 comprises 15 residues. The DNA of the CDR3 is TGTGCCACCAGTGATTCCGGACAGGCCAACTATGGCTACACCTTC. It codes for CATSDSGQANYGYTF.

By share, this clonotype ranks as large. The chain uses TRBV7-8 and TRBJ2-6; tentative D call: TRBD1 (5 bases). CDR1 and CDR2 (germline): SGHVS, FQNEAQ. V was clipped by 2 bases and J by 2 bases, with 10 bases between them. The CDR3 extends over 16 amino acids. CDR3 in amino acids: CASSLQGLTGANVLTF. The CDR3 DNA reads as TGTGCCAGCAGCTTACAGGGCCTCACTGGGGCCAACGTCCTGACTTTC. The variable domain in full, with the rest retrieved from reference TRBV7-8 and TRBJ2-6, is GAGVSQSPRYKVAKRGQDVALRCDPISGHVSLFWYQQALGQGPEFLTYFQNEAQLDKSGLPSDRFFAERPEGSVSTLKIQRTQQEDSAVYLCASSLQGLTGANVLTFGAGSRLTVL.

In the case of this clonotype: At one end, the junction sequence differs from germline, possibly due to a read error. The chain employs TRBV10-3 and TRBJ1-1; D ambiguous. Germline CDR1 ENHRY, CDR2 SYGVKD. The CDR3 has 14 amino acids. CDR3 in amino acids: CAISELGKNTEGFF. The CDR3 coding sequence is TGTGCCATCAGTGAGTTAGGGAAGAACACTGAAGGTTTCTTC.

This clonotype occurred a few times. V is TRBV28 and J is TRBJ2-4; D not certain. The end of the DNA is better explained by TRBJ2-6, so the J call may be wrong. Germline lookup yields CDR1 MDHEN and CDR2 SYDVKM. The CDR3 totals 14 residues. The CDR3 protein is CASSIVAGANVLTF. The DNA of the CDR3 is TGTGCCAGCAGTATAGTGGCTGGGGCCAACGTCCTGACTTTC.

The chain uses TRBV7-9 and TRBJ2-6, with D unresolved. V dropped 3 bases and J dropped 4 bases, with 4 bases sitting between them. Germline loops: CDR1 SEHNR, CDR2 FQNEAQ (reference sequence). The CDR3 spans 13 residues. For the CDR3, the DNA is TGTGCCAGCAGCTTCCAGGGGGCCAACGTCCTGACTTTC. Translated: CASSFQGANVLTF.

V is TRBV6-6 and J is TRBJ2-1, with a weak D call TRBD1 (5 bases). The end of the DNA fits TRBJ2-7 better, so the J call may be wrong. Germline lookup yields CDR1 MNHNY and CDR2 SVGAGI (reference sequence). The CDR3 runs to 10 residues. The CDR3 coding sequence is TGTGCCAGCAGGGGGCGCGAGCAGTACTTC. It specifies CASRGREQYF.

The table lists this clonotype with a few counts. The genes are TRBV6-5 and TRBJ2-1, with unresolved D. Trimming stripped 2 bases from V and 0 bases from J, with 8 bases between. The germline CDR1 and CDR2 sequences are MNHEY and SVGAGI. This CDR3 contains 15 residues. The CDR3 loop reads CASSYGESSYNEQFF. The CDR3 region has the DNA TGTGCCAGCAGTTACGGTGAAAGCTCCTACAATGAGCAGTTCTTC.

By its share, this clonotype is medium-sized. V gene TRBV6-1 combines with J gene TRBJ2-5; a possible D gene is TRBD1 (6 bases). The length of the CDR3 is 13 residues. The germline V gene has CDR1 MNHNS and CDR2 SASEGT. V was trimmed by 8 bases and J by 4 bases, leaving 14 bases between them. CDR3 sequence (DNA): TGTGCCAGCTACCAGGGGCCTTTAGAGACCCAGTACTTC. Translating gives CASYQGPLETQYF.

The gene calls are TRBV5-1 and TRBJ2-5; D may correspond to TRBD1 or TRBD2 (5 bases each). The assigned J gene may be wrong: the sequence end matches TRBJ2-7 better. Germline lookup yields CDR1 SGHRS and CDR2 YFSETQ. The CDR3 runs to 17 residues. The CDR3 bases are TGCGCCAGCAGCTTGAAAGTCGGTGTTGGGGGCTCCTACGAGCAGTACTTC. Its translation is CASSLKVGVGGSYEQYF.

This clonotype was observed a few times. The chain carries TRBV7-9 and TRBJ2-5; 8 positions match TRBD1. Germline trimming cut 4 bases from V and 1 base from J; bases unmatched to any gene: 5. The CDR3 sequence is 15 residues long. CDR1 is SEHNR and CDR2 is FQNEAQ in the germline V gene (reference sequence). CDR3 in amino acids: CASSYGQGPQETQYF. The CDR3 DNA reads TGTGCCAGCAGCTACGGACAGGGACCCCAAGAGACCCAGTACTTC. Based on the CDR3 plus reference TRBV7-9 and TRBJ2-5, the full variable domain is DTGVSQNPRHKITKRGQNVTFRCDPISEHNRLYWYRQTLGQGPEFLTYFQNEAQLEKSRLLSDRFSAERPKGSFSTLEIQRTEQGDSAMYLCASSYGQGPQETQYFGPGTRLLVL.

This sequence joins TRBV7-9 and TRBJ2-3, with TRBD1 matching 7 bases. The DNA matches TRBJ1-1 better at its end, which makes the J call doubtful. In germline, CDR1 is SEHNR, CDR2 FQNEAQ (reference sequence). The CDR3 consists of 13 residues. The CDR3 here is CASSLQGGTEAFF. The CDR3 bases are TGTGCCAGCAGCTTACAGGGGGGCACTGAAGCTTTCTTT.

About this clonotype itself: As the CDR3 is not closed by the conserved phenylalanine or tryptophan, this likely results from a read error. The DNA is left out, because the CDR3 cannot be placed on it with certainty; the CDR3 is given as TCRdb lists it. J is TRBJ2-6 and V is TRBV7-8; the D call TRBD1 from the table was never checked on the DNA. 8 amino acids form the CDR3, both terminal residues included. CDR1 and CDR2 (germline): SGHVS, FQNEAQ. The CDR3: CASSLDGQ.

This clonotype rates as medium-sized. The V call is TRBV7-9, the J call TRBJ1-5; no clear D. This CDR3 region has 13 residues. With 7 bases removed from V and 7 bases from J, the gap between germline ends came to 14 bases. Per the germline V gene, CDR1 is SEHNR and CDR2 is FQNEAQ (reference sequence). The CDR3 protein is CASTESPGQPQHF. CDR3 nucleotide sequence: TGTGCCAGCACCGAAAGCCCGGGGCAGCCCCAGCATTTT.

CDR3 nucleotides: TGTGCCAGCAGCTATGAACCGGGACAGGGTAATGAAAAACTGTTTTTT. This translates into CASSYEPGQGNEKLFF. This chain connects TRBV7-2 to TRBJ1-4; the match to TRBD1 covers 9 bases. Trimming took 4 bases from V and 4 from J; bases not matched to a gene: 7. Germline CDR1 SGHTA, CDR2 FQGNSA. The CDR3 sequence is 16 residues long.

This clonotype was counted a few times. The chain employs TRBV30 and TRBJ1-2; possible D gene TRBD1, 6 bases. Trimming removed 4 bases at V and 6 bases at J, with 12 bases between. The CDR3 is made up of 12 amino acids. Looked up from germline, CDR1 is GTSNPN and CDR2 is SVGIG (reference sequence). CDR3 coding DNA: TGTGCCTGGATGGAGGGGGAGGATGGCTACACCTTC. Translated: CAWMEGEDGYTF.

Sample share makes this clonotype medium-sized. The chain joins TRBV24-1 to TRBJ2-1; 13 bases fit TRBD2. V lost 5 bases, J lost 2 bases, and 2 bases stayed unmatched. In germline, CDR1 is KGHDR, CDR2 SFDVKD. The CDR3 loop spans 16 amino acids. CDR3 amino acids: CATSAGTSGTYNEQFF. The CDR3 DNA reads TGTGCCACCAGTGCAGGGACTAGCGGGACCTACAATGAGCAGTTCTTC.

V is TRBV28 and J is TRBJ2-1; 9 bases line up with TRBD1. TRBJ2-5 matches the DNA end more closely, so the J call is doubtful. The CDR3 extends over 14 amino acids. Germline CDR1 and CDR2: MDHEN and SYDVKM. In nucleotides, the CDR3 is TGTGCCAGCAGTCGACAGGGGGGACAAGAGACCCAGTACTTC. Translation gives CASSRQGGQETQYF.

The rearrangement uses TRBV11-3 and TRBJ2-5, with a weak D call TRBD1 (6 bases). Trimming took 5 bases from V and 4 from J, leaving 14 bases between them. The germline CDR1 and CDR2 sequences are SGHNT and YENEEA. This CDR3 is built from 14 residues. CDR3 sequence: CASSPAGVGETQYF. The CDR3 DNA sequence: TGTGCCAGCAGCCCAGCAGGGGTGGGAGAGACCCAGTACTTC.